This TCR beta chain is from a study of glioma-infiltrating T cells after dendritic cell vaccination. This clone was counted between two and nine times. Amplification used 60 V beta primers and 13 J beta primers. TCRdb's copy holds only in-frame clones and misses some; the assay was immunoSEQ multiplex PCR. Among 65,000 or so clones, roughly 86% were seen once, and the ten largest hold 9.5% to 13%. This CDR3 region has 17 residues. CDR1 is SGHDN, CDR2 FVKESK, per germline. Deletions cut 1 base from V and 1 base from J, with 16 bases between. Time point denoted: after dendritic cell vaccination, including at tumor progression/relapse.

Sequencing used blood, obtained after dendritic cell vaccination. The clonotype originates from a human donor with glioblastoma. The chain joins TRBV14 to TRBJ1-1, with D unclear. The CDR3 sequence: CASSQVSAPRPNTEAFF. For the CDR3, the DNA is TGTGCCAGCAGCCAAGTATCGGCCCCTAGGCCGAACACTGAAGCTTTCTTT.